Following are 4 T cell receptor beta chains from one sample sequenced in a study of T cell responses to AZD1222 COVID-19 vaccine. The method was immunoSEQ multiplex PCR; TCRdb's version includes in-frame clones alone and lacks a portion of them. The data show about 180,000 clones, 87% seen once. Sample: peripheral blood, taken on day 0 of AZD1222 vaccination. The source of these receptors is an adult in good health.

The rearrangement uses TRBV4-1 and TRBJ2-5, with no clear D. V lost 4 bases to trimming and J lost 2 bases, with 20 bases between them. From germline, CDR1 is MGHRA and CDR2 YSYEKL. The length of the CDR3 is 17 residues. CDR3 bases: TGCGCCAGCAGCCGAGCACCGAGGCTGGGTGGGCAAGAGACCCAGTACTTC. Translated, it gives CASSRAPRLGGQETQYF.

The chain is built from TRBV30 and TRBJ2-1, with D unclear. Germline V gene sequence: CDR1 GTSNPN, CDR2 SVGIG (reference sequence). Trimming removed 2 bases at V and 6 bases at J, with 11 bases between. The CDR3 extends over 13 amino acids. The CDR3 sequence is CAWSSPFGNEQFF. CDR3 DNA: TGTGCCTGGAGTAGCCCCTTCGGCAATGAGCAGTTCTTC.

CDR3 nucleotide sequence: TGTGCCAGCAGCTTACTGCAGAACACCGGGGAGCTGTTTTTT. Protein: CASSLLQNTGELFF. This sequence joins TRBV7-9 and TRBJ2-2; D ambiguous. This CDR3 comprises 14 residues. V lost 2 bases to trimming and J lost 1 base, with 5 bases between them. The germline gives CDR1 SEHNR, CDR2 FQNEAQ (reference sequence). The complete variable domain, with remaining parts taken from reference TRBV7-9 and TRBJ2-2, reads DTGVSQNPRHKITKRGQNVTFRCDPISEHNRLYWYRQTLGQGPEFLTYFQNEAQLEKSRLLSDRFSAERPKGSFSTLEIQRTEQGDSAMYLCASSLLQNTGELFFGEGSRLTVL.

The chain combines TRBV11-2 with TRBJ2-1; D call uncertain. The CDR3 spans 11 residues. CDR1 SGHAT and CDR2 FQNNGV come from the germline V gene. Trimming cost V 1 base and J 10 bases, with 5 bases left between them. The CDR3 sequence: CASSLALEQFF. For the CDR3, the DNA is TGTGCCAGCAGCTTAGCTCTCGAGCAGTTCTTC.